This TCR beta chain is from a study of shared clonotypes between healthy human individuals. Study findings and constraints: Estimated clonotype richness was generally higher in naive than memory subsets.

In regard to this clone: Its antigen is unknown.

Trimming took 6 bases from V and 11 from J, leaving 23 bases between them. The CDR3 extends over 14 amino acids. Germline V CDR1 and CDR2: SGHRS, YFSETQ. Those who donated, Caucasian adults without exception, all lived in Nashville, Tennessee. TCRdb's table, derived via immunoSEQ multiplex PCR, lists solely in-frame clones and lacks some. The repertoire holds about 1 million clones, with about four fifths as singletons. The origin of this receptor is a man between 18 and 29 years old in good health. Some clones in this sample may be carry-over from other donors' samples. This chain joins TRBV5-1 and TRBJ1-1; perhaps TRBD1 as D (6 bases). The sample comprised memory CD4+ T cells from PBMCs. Noted subset: CD45RA-negative fraction. The CDR3 sequence: CASKQTGLQGEAFF. In DNA, the CDR3 is TGCGCCAGCAAACAGACAGGCCTGCAGGGCGAGGCTTTCTTT. Full variable domain (missing parts from reference TRBV5-1 and TRBJ1-1): KAGVTQTPRYLIKTRGQQVTLSCSPISGHRSVSWYQQTPGQGLQFLFEYFSETQRNKGNFPGRFSGRQFSNSRSEMNVSTLELGDSALYLCASKQTGLQGEAFFGQGTRLTVV.